One and the same sample provided the 9 T cell receptor beta chains below, sequenced in a study of cytomegalovirus exposure and HLA in healthy donors. Researchers ran the PCR with 60 Vbeta and 13 Jbeta primers. Assay: immunoSEQ multiplex PCR; the TCRdb copy retains only in-frame clones and omits some. Across around 75,000 clones, the top ten clones capture 12% to 15% of the sample. The sample consisted of PBMCs. All receptors derive from a middle-aged man in good health and CMV-seropositive.

The chain combines TRBV30 with TRBJ2-3; 10 bases match TRBD2. Looked up from germline, CDR1 is GTSNPN and CDR2 is SVGIG (reference sequence). This CDR3 is built from 15 residues. With 3 bases clipped from V and 4 bases from J, the junction kept 7 bases outside the gene matches. CDR3 bases: TGTGCCTGGAGAGATAGCGGGGGGTGGTCAGATACGCAGTATTTT. This translates into CAWRDSGGWSDTQYF.

V is TRBV2 and J is TRBJ1-4, with 7 bases identical to TRBD1. Trimming at V came to 6 bases and at J to 4 bases, leaving 11 bases not matched to a gene. The CDR3 is 16 amino acids. CDR1 and CDR2 from the germline V gene are SNHLY and FYNNEI. This CDR3 is CASRRGATGFNEKLFF. CDR3 bases: TGTGCCAGCAGGCGGGGGGCGACAGGGTTTAATGAAAAACTGTTTTTT.

The CDR3 DNA reads TGTGCCAGTAGCGACACCGGGGACTATGGCTACACCTTC. Translating gives CASSDTGDYGYTF. The chain carries TRBV19 and TRBJ1-2; no clear D gene. Germline lookup yields CDR1 LNHDA and CDR2 SQIVND (reference sequence). Trimming removed 6 bases at V and 3 bases at J, with 11 bases between. CDR3 length equals 13 residues.

The chain combines TRBV13 with TRBJ1-2, with TRBD1 identical over 11 bases. The germline CDR1 and CDR2 sequences are PRHDT and FYEKMQ (reference sequence). Trimming took 5 bases from V and 1 from J; bases not matched to a gene: 12. This CDR3 region has 18 residues. CDR3 sequence: CASSPPGTGGTINYGYTF. CDR3 bases: TGTGCCAGCAGCCCCCCCGGGACAGGGGGGACAATTAACTATGGCTACACCTTC.

The chain recombines TRBV7-2 with TRBJ1-4, with unresolved D. The CDR3 runs 16 residues. V lost 0 bases, J lost 0 bases, and 8 bases lay in between. The germline CDR1 and CDR2 sequences are SGHTA and FQGNSA. CDR3 sequence: CASSLASTATNEKLFF. Here the CDR3 DNA reads TGTGCCAGCAGCTTAGCGTCCACAGCAACTAATGAAAAACTGTTTTTT. Supplemented by reference TRBV7-2 and TRBJ1-4, the full variable domain reads GAGVSQSPSNKVTEKGKDVELRCDPISGHTALYWYRQSLGQGLEFLIYFQGNSAPDKSGLPSDRFSAERTGGSVSTLTIQRTQQEDSAVYLCASSLASTATNEKLFFGSGTQLSVL.

CDR3 coding DNA: TGTGCCAGCAGTTTGGACAGGAGCTCCTATAATTCACCCCTCCACTTT. Translation: CASSLDRSSYNSPLHF. The chain employs TRBV6-5 and TRBJ1-6, with 7 bases lining up with TRBD1. The CDR3 is 16 amino acids. V trimming: 4 bases; J trimming: 0 bases; junction bases outside the gene matches: 3. CDR1 MNHEY and CDR2 SVGAGI come from the germline V gene.

The gene calls are TRBV5-1 and TRBJ2-2, with D perhaps matching TRBD1 (5 bases). This CDR3 spans 16 amino acids. The germline CDR1 and CDR2 sequences are SGHRS and YFSETQ. The germline V and J ends were trimmed by 0 bases and 6 bases, with 15 bases remaining between them. The CDR3 region is CASSLGSGRSAGELFF. The DNA of the CDR3 is TGCGCCAGCAGCTTGGGATCAGGGCGTTCCGCCGGGGAGCTGTTTTTT. The full variable domain, completed using reference TRBV5-1 and TRBJ2-2, is KAGVTQTPRYLIKTRGQQVTLSCSPISGHRSVSWYQQTPGQGLQFLFEYFSETQRNKGNFPGRFSGRQFSNSRSEMNVSTLELGDSALYLCASSLGSGRSAGELFFGEGSRLTVL.

The chain combines TRBV6-1 with TRBJ1-4; no firm D call. This CDR3 contains 14 residues. The germline CDR1 and CDR2 sequences are MNHNS and SASEGT. Trimming took off 7 bases at V and 7 bases at J, with 16 bases between the two ends. This CDR3 is CASKNTGFPEKLFF. In DNA form, the CDR3 reads TGTGCCAGCAAAAACACGGGATTTCCTGAAAAACTGTTTTTT.

The gene calls are TRBV5-1 and TRBJ1-1; D is ambiguous. Trimming pared 7 bases from V and 5 bases from J, leaving 15 bases between. Germline CDR1 is SGHRS and CDR2 is YFSETQ. This CDR3 is built from 13 residues. CDR3 DNA sequence: TGCGCCAGCCACGCAGGATTTGGTACTGAAGCTTTCTTT. It translates to CASHAGFGTEAFF.